Following are 16 T cell receptor beta chains from one sample sequenced in a study of blood T cell repertoires in COVID-19. Repertoires were generated with immunoSEQ multiplex PCR, while TCRdb's copy carries only in-frame clones and drops some. This table has a few hundred thousand clones, 65% to 90% appearing once. Sequenced input: PBMCs or T cells enriched from blood (not recorded which). Receptors were obtained from a woman in her twenties or thirties who had been exposed to COVID-19.

The V gene is TRBV6-6, the J gene TRBJ1-5, with 9 bases matching TRBD1. Trimming at V came to 5 bases and at J to 0 bases, leaving 26 bases not matched to a gene. The CDR3 totals 23 residues. The V gene's germline CDR1 is MNHNY and CDR2 SVGAGI (reference sequence). DNA of the CDR3: TGTGCCAGCAGTCCGAGTTCAGGTACGAGGGGGGACAGGGTGCATTTTAGCAATCAGCCCCAGCATTTT. Translated: CASSPSSGTRGDRVHFSNQPQHF.

This clone was seen once. The chain combines TRBV3-1 (or the pseudogene TRBV3-2) with TRBJ1-2; 8 bases align to TRBD1. This CDR3 spans 13 amino acids. The germline V gene has CDR1 LGHDT and CDR2 YNNKEL (reference sequence). Trimming took 3 bases from V and 5 from J; bases not matched to a gene: 2. CDR3 nucleotide sequence: TGTGCCAGCAGCCACTGGACAGGGTATGGCTACACCTTC. Encoded protein: CASSHWTGYGYTF.

The rearrangement uses TRBV5-1 and TRBJ1-2, with 7 positions matching TRBD1. The germline CDR1 and CDR2 sequences are SGHRS and YFSETQ. The V and J ends lost 4 bases and 3 bases, in that order; junction bases with no gene match: 3. This CDR3 has 13 amino acids. The CDR3 region has the DNA TGCGCCAGCAGCGGGGACAGTTACTATGGCTACACCTTC. Its protein product is CASSGDSYYGYTF.

The V gene is TRBV29-1, the J gene TRBJ2-5; 8 bases fit TRBD2. V trimming: 6 bases; J trimming: 1 base; junction bases outside the gene matches: 4. The CDR3 is made up of 13 amino acids. Germline-derived CDR1 and CDR2 are SQVTM and ANQGSEA. The CDR3 here is CSVGGGPQETQYF. The CDR3, as DNA: TGCAGCGTCGGCGGGGGGCCCCAAGAGACCCAGTACTTC.

This chain links TRBV19 with TRBJ1-4; 10 positions match TRBD1. This CDR3 region has 15 residues. V dropped 6 bases and J dropped 10; count of bases not matched to a gene: 11. Germline loops: CDR1 LNHDA, CDR2 SQIVND (reference sequence). CDR3 nucleotide sequence: TGTGCCAGTAGCAGAGAGACAGGGGGCATCGGAAAACTGTTTTTT. Translating it yields CASSRETGGIGKLFF.

The chain employs TRBV7-6 and TRBJ2-5; 10 bases align to TRBD1. The CDR3 loop spans 13 amino acids. Germline-derived CDR1 and CDR2 are SGHVS and FNYEAQ. The V segment lost 5 bases and the J segment 5 bases; nucleotides outside the gene matches: 2. This CDR3 is CASSQDRGETQYF. Here the CDR3 DNA reads TGTGCCAGCAGCCAGGACAGGGGGGAGACCCAGTACTTC.

The sample holds one count of this clone. The chain combines TRBV10-1 with TRBJ1-2; D gene unclear. V dropped 0 bases and J dropped 1 base, with 9 bases sitting between them. CDR3 size: 15 residues. Germline V lookup: CDR1 WNHNN, CDR2 SYGVQD (reference sequence). The CDR3 DNA is TGCGCCAGCAGTGAGTCCCGAGAGAATAACTATGGCTACACCTTC. It translates to CASSESRENNYGYTF.

The chain combines TRBV9 with TRBJ1-2; unclear D gene. Germline CDR1 SGDLS, CDR2 YYNGEE. With 0 bases removed from V and 3 bases from J, the gap between germline ends came to 12 bases. This CDR3 is built from 15 residues. DNA of the CDR3: TGTGCCAGCAGCGTAGACCTAACAGATGACTATGGCTACACCTTC. It specifies CASSVDLTDDYGYTF.

This clone was counted a few times. The gene calls are TRBV5-1 and TRBJ2-7; the match to TRBD2 covers 7 bases. The CDR3 is 14 amino acids. From germline, CDR1 is SGHRS and CDR2 YFSETQ. V was pared by 0 bases and J by 1 base, with 1 base of the junction left unmatched. The CDR3 loop is CASSLGAGSYEQYF. CDR3 DNA sequence: TGCGCCAGCAGCTTGGGAGCGGGGTCCTACGAGCAGTACTTC.

V is TRBV14 and J is TRBJ1-6; 7 positions match TRBD1. The CDR3 runs to 15 residues. Losses at the gene ends were 2 bases for V and 7 bases for J; bases not matched to a gene: 5. Looked up from germline, CDR1 is SGHDN and CDR2 is FVKESK. The CDR3 region is CASSQRQGLNSPLHF. CDR3 in DNA: TGTGCCAGCAGCCAAAGACAGGGTTTGAATTCACCCCTCCACTTT.

V is TRBV5-4 and J is TRBJ2-7; maybe TRBD2 (7 bases). CDR3 length: 15 residues. Germline CDR1 SGHNT, CDR2 YYREEE (reference sequence). V was clipped by 3 bases and J by 5 bases, with 18 bases between them. For the CDR3, the DNA is TGTGCCAGCAGCTATCGTGGGGGGGGGCTTGACGAGCAGTACTTC. Its translation: CASSYRGGGLDEQYF.

V and J are TRBV29-1 and TRBJ1-1; TRBD1 aligns across 8 bases. Germline V gene data show CDR1 as SQVTM and CDR2 as ANQGSEA. CDR3 length equals 13 residues. J lost 7 bases, V lost 7 bases, and 11 bases had no gene match. The CDR3, as DNA: TGCAGCGGGGAGGCACAGGGGGGTAATGAAGCTTTCTTT. As protein: CSGEAQGGNEAFF.

This chain links TRBV19 with TRBJ1-5; 8 bases agree with TRBD1. Germline CDR1 LNHDA, CDR2 SQIVND (reference sequence). The junction had 12 bases not matched to a gene; V was cut back by 4 bases and J by 4 bases. This CDR3 has 17 amino acids. CDR3 in DNA: TGTGCCAGTAGTAGGATCAAACAGGGGGTCGGGAATCAGCCCCAGCATTTT. Its translation is CASSRIKQGVGNQPQHF.

V is TRBV11-2 and J is TRBJ1-4; D perhaps matches TRBD1 (6 bases). Trimming removed 6 bases at V and 5 bases at J, with 10 bases between. The germline gives CDR1 SGHAT, CDR2 FQNNGV. The CDR3 runs 13 residues. CDR3 nucleotides: TGTGCCAGCAGTCGAGGACAGAATGAAAAACTGTTTTTT. It specifies CASSRGQNEKLFF.

As DNA, the CDR3 is TGTGCCTGGAGTTTGACAGGGTGGGCCAATCAGCCCCAGCATTTT. Translated: CAWSLTGWANQPQHF. The V gene is TRBV30, the J gene TRBJ1-5; 7 positions match TRBD1. Germline V lookup: CDR1 GTSNPN, CDR2 SVGIG (reference sequence). The CDR3 extends over 15 amino acids. V lost 2 bases and J lost 3; bases outside the gene matches: 7.

In its sample, this clone was seen a few times. The chain has TRBV9 and TRBJ2-2; 11 nucleotides match TRBD1. Germline V gene sequence: CDR1 SGDLS, CDR2 YYNGEE. Trimming cost V 3 bases and J 7 bases; bases outside gene matches: 2. The CDR3 has 14 residues. CDR3 in DNA: TGTGCCAGCAGCGGGACAGGGGGCCTCGGGGAGCTGTTTTTT. Its protein is CASSGTGGLGELFF.